This T cell receptor beta chain was sequenced during a study of PD-1 blockade in classical Hodgkin lymphoma. Findings and caveats of the study: A significant rise in TCR diversity was seen by C4D1 for CD4+ cells but not for CD8+ cells. The study found complete responders had baseline diversity similar to newly diagnosed patients.

Assay used: immunoSEQ multiplex PCR; TCRdb lists only in-frame clones, some missing. The sample has roughly 10,000 clones, around two thirds seen once. Patients all relapsed after autologous stem cell transplantation, and there was variation in brentuximab vedotin exposure. Thawed PBMCs underwent magnetic negative selection to yield purified CD4+ T cells. Complete response, partial response or progressive disease constituted the best responses recorded. This CDR3 spans 16 amino acids. V was shortened by 2 bases and J by 6 bases, with 19 bases between the two germline ends. From germline, CDR1 is SGHAT and CDR2 FQDESV (reference sequence). As to this clone: Antigen: not known.

Material: CD4+ T cells from blood, obtained at baseline. The V gene is TRBV11-1, the J gene TRBJ1-1; D is uncertain. The source is a human donor with classical Hodgkin lymphoma. The CDR3 is CASSLSPYSGRAEAFF. The CDR3 bases are TGTGCCAGCAGCTTATCCCCCTACAGTGGACGGGCTGAAGCTTTCTTT.